This record covers a single T cell receptor beta chain. CDR1 GTSNPN and CDR2 SVGIG come from the germline V gene (reference sequence). This CDR3 spans 16 amino acids. The trim removed 0 bases at V and 1 base at J, leaving 4 bases unmatched. PCR employed 60 Vbeta and 13 Jbeta primers. Profiling relied on immunoSEQ multiplex PCR, and the TCRdb table lists in-frame clones only, not all of them. The sample holds roughly 18,000 clones, approximately 68% seen once. This entry belongs to a study of cytomegalovirus exposure and HLA in healthy donors. The gene calls are TRBV30 and TRBJ2-5, with 11 bases fitting TRBD2. The TCR comes from a man aged 18 to 30 in good health and CMV-seronegative. Input material: PBMCs. The CDR3: CAWSVWLAGGQETQYF. The CDR3, as DNA: TGTGCCTGGAGTGTTTGGCTAGCGGGGGGCCAAGAGACCCAGTACTTC.